Reported below is one T cell receptor (beta chain). Its antigen is as yet unknown. TCRdb's copy holds only in-frame clones and misses some; the assay was immunoSEQ multiplex PCR. The sample contains around 49,000 clones, more than 75% of which appear only once. The ends lost 3 bases at V and 1 base at J; junction bases unmatched: 2. The CDR3 is 14 amino acids. CDR1 and CDR2 from the germline V gene are MGHRA and YSYEKL. This entry belongs to a study of OX40 agonist ivuxolimab in advanced cancers. The overall study: Ivuxolimab, an agonistic anti-OX40 (CD134) antibody, was given to patients. Intravenous ivuxolimab at 0.01 to 10 mg/kg was given to patients every 2 weeks. General study points: CD8+ T cells showed, on average, more clonal expansion than CD4+ cells.

The genes are TRBV4-1 and TRBJ1-1; 7 nucleotides line up with TRBD1. This specimen consisted of CD4+ or CD8+ T cells sorted from blood, obtained in a trial of the OX40 agonist ivuxolimab. The clonotype comes from an adult with an advanced solid tumor such as melanoma, head and neck, liver or kidney cancer. Written as DNA, the CDR3 is TGCGCCAGCAGCCACACAGGGGCGAACACTGAAGCTTTCTTT. Its protein is CASSHTGANTEAFF.